The 30 T cell receptor beta chains below were found in one sample sequenced in a study of T-cell reconstitution after alpha-beta-depleted transplantation in children. Unique molecular identifiers were built into the TCRbeta library. TCRdb used MiXCR to reprocess the PCR reads, holding one entry per CDR3 protein. This sample carries hundreds of thousands of distinct CDR3 sequences, roughly 24% of them seen once, and the ten largest clones take approximately 14%. Source: PBMCs, mostly from graft donor cells, taken 360 days after TCRalphabeta/CD19-depleted stem cell transplant. These receptors were obtained from a boy under three years old who had a stem cell transplant for acute myeloid leukemia, so the T cells may come from the graft donor.

This clonotype was detected ten times or more. This chain connects TRBV7-2 to TRBJ2-3; D perhaps matches TRBD2 (5 bases). The V gene lost 1 base and the J gene lost 5 bases, with 10 bases spanning the gap. The CDR3 is made up of 14 amino acids. Per the germline V gene, CDR1 is SGHTA and CDR2 is FQGNSA. DNA of the CDR3: TGTGCCAGCAGCTTAGTCCTAGCTGGAGATACGCAGTATTTT. Translated, it gives CASSLVLAGDTQYF.

The CDR3 DNA reads TGCAGTGCTAGAGCGACTAGCGGGGGCAGAAATACGCAGTATTTT. Translated: CSARATSGGRNTQYF. The rearrangement links TRBV20-1 to TRBJ2-3; TRBD2 aligns across 12 bases. Trimming at V came to 1 base and at J to 7 bases, leaving 6 bases not matched to a gene. The CDR3 sequence is 15 residues long. Germline-derived CDR1 and CDR2 are DFQATT and SNEGSKA (reference sequence).

This clonotype was counted ten times or more. The chain combines TRBV20-1 with TRBJ2-5; possibly TRBD2 for D (5 bases). CDR3 length: 12 amino acids. Between the trimmed V and J ends, which lost 3 bases and 1 base, there was a span of 6 bases. Germline CDR1 DFQATT, CDR2 SNEGSKA (reference sequence). This CDR3 reads CSASRGQETQYF. The CDR3 DNA reads as TGCAGTGCTAGTCGGGGCCAAGAGACCCAGTACTTC.

This clonotype was found many times. The chain employs TRBV7-9 and TRBJ2-1; unclear D gene. This CDR3 comprises 17 residues. With 5 bases removed from V and 9 bases from J, the gap between germline ends came to 26 bases. From germline, CDR1 is SEHNR and CDR2 FQNEAQ (reference sequence). CDR3 residues: CASSPLVGGWVTSEQFF. The CDR3, as DNA: TGTGCCAGCAGCCCCCTGGTTGGTGGTTGGGTAACCTCTGAGCAGTTCTTC.

This clonotype was observed once. The conserved final phenylalanine or tryptophan is absent from the CDR3, which likely points to a read error. The rearrangement uses TRBV15 and TRBJ1-3; 7 bases map to TRBD1. Germline-derived CDR1 and CDR2 are LNHNV and YYDKDF (reference sequence). This CDR3 has 17 residues. J gave up 0 bases and V 3 bases, and 8 bases lay outside the gene matches. CDR3 DNA sequence: TGTGCCACCAGCAGGACGGACAGGTTAAGCTCTGGAAACACCATATATTGT. Translating gives CATSRTDRLSSGNTIYC.

This clonotype was observed at least ten times. The rearrangement uses TRBV29-1 and TRBJ1-2; 7 positions agree with TRBD1. With V trimmed by 0 bases and J by 8 bases, 9 bases remained unmatched. Germline CDR1 SQVTM, CDR2 ANQGSEA. CDR3 length: 14 amino acids. CDR3 DNA: TGCAGCGTTGAAGAAGGGGGCAGGGCACCCGGCTACACCTTC. The encoded protein is CSVEEGGRAPGYTF.

This clonotype was seen more than once but under ten times. This chain uses TRBV20-1 with TRBJ2-5, with D maybe TRBD1 (5 bases). The V end was cut by 7 bases, the J end by 5 bases, with 17 bases between. Looked up from germline, CDR1 is DFQATT and CDR2 is SNEGSKA (reference sequence). The CDR3 contains 13 residues. In DNA, the CDR3 is TGCAGTGTTATCAGGGTGGCCCAGGAGACCCAGTACTTC. Translating it yields CSVIRVAQETQYF.

This clonotype was seen a few times. The chain has TRBV27 and TRBJ2-7, with 8 bases aligning to TRBD1. There are 14 residues in the CDR3. The germline V gene has CDR1 MNHEY and CDR2 SMNVEV (reference sequence). Trimming cost V 6 bases and J 4 bases; bases outside gene matches: 8. CDR3 nucleotide sequence: TGTGCCAGCAGCCACAGGGACAGGCGGTACGAGCAGTACTTC. Translating gives CASSHRDRRYEQYF.

This clonotype has a count of ten or more. The V and J genes are TRBV12-3 or TRBV12-4 and TRBJ1-1; D gene ambiguous. Between the trimmed V and J ends, which lost 3 bases and 7 bases, there was a span of 9 bases. This CDR3 spans 12 amino acids. CDR3 nucleotides: TGTGCCAGCAGTTTCGGCAGTCTTGAAGCTTTCTTT. The encoded protein is CASSFGSLEAFF.

In this sample, this clonotype turned up a few times. This sequence joins TRBV5-1 and TRBJ2-3; the D call may be TRBD1 or TRBD2 (5 bases each). With 3 bases removed from V and 4 bases from J, the gap between germline ends came to 12 bases. Germline V gene lookup returns CDR1 SGHRS and CDR2 YFSETQ. This CDR3 has 14 residues. The CDR3: CASSWDPVPDTQYF. CDR3 sequence (DNA): TGCGCCAGCAGCTGGGACCCGGTTCCAGATACGCAGTATTTT.

The V and J genes are TRBV4-1 and TRBJ2-5; no clear D. The CDR3 sequence is 13 residues long. Trimming left V 1 base short and J 2 bases short, with 5 bases between. The germline gives CDR1 MGHRA, CDR2 YSYEKL. The CDR3 sequence: CASSQGIQETQYF. As DNA, the CDR3 is TGCGCCAGCAGCCAAGGCATACAAGAGACCCAGTACTTC.

This chain uses TRBV7-2 with TRBJ1-5; D is unresolved. Deletions cut 2 bases from V and 6 bases from J, with 8 bases between. The CDR3 length is 13 residues. In germline, CDR1 is SGHTA, CDR2 FQGNSA. The CDR3 region is CASSLPGSQPQHF. In DNA, the CDR3 is TGTGCCAGCAGCTTACCCGGTAGTCAGCCCCAGCATTTT. Full variable domain (rest looked up from reference TRBV7-2 and TRBJ1-5): GAGVSQSPSNKVTEKGKDVELRCDPISGHTALYWYRQSLGQGLEFLIYFQGNSAPDKSGLPSDRFSAERTGGSVSTLTIQRTQQEDSAVYLCASSLPGSQPQHFGDGTRLSIL.

This chain joins TRBV12-3 or TRBV12-4 and TRBJ2-2, with TRBD2 as a possible D gene (5 bases). CDR3 length equals 13 residues. The germline V and J ends were trimmed by 7 bases and 5 bases, with 11 bases remaining between them. CDR3 sequence reads: CASTRSGTGELFF. CDR3 bases: TGTGCCAGCACCCGGTCGGGGACCGGGGAGCTGTTTTTT.

This clonotype has a handful of counts. The gene calls are TRBV6-2 or TRBV6-3 and TRBJ2-7, with TRBD1 identical over 8 bases. V lost 5 bases and J lost 2; bases outside the gene matches: 8. The CDR3 contains 15 residues. CDR1 is MNHEY, CDR2 SVGEGT, per germline. The CDR3 DNA is TGTGCCAGCAGTACGACGGGACAGGCGACCTACGAGCAGTACTTC. This gives the protein CASSTTGQATYEQYF.

The genes are TRBV11-3 and TRBJ1-1, with D unresolved. Trimming removed 4 bases at V and 1 base at J, with 13 bases between. From germline, CDR1 is SGHNT and CDR2 YENEEA. The CDR3 spans 15 residues. This CDR3 reads CASSSIPSGNTEAFF. The CDR3 DNA follows: TGTGCCAGCAGCTCCATCCCCTCAGGGAACACTGAAGCTTTCTTT.

The chain employs TRBV29-1 and TRBJ1-1, with 10 bases identical to TRBD1. The length of the CDR3 is 13 residues. The junction had 4 bases not matched to a gene; V was cut back by 5 bases and J by 4 bases. CDR1 is SQVTM, CDR2 ANQGSEA, per germline. CDR3 protein: CSVCRTGGTEAFF. CDR3 nucleotide sequence: TGCAGCGTTTGTCGGACAGGGGGCACTGAAGCTTTCTTT.

This clonotype was detected many times. V is TRBV29-1 and J is TRBJ2-2, with D perhaps matching TRBD1 (5 bases). The CDR3 length is 13 residues. Germline-derived CDR1 and CDR2 are SQVTM and ANQGSEA. Trimming removed 5 bases at V and 6 bases at J, with 13 bases between. CDR3 nucleotides: TGCAGCGTTTTTAGGGGTTCATCCGGGGAGCTGTTTTTT. Translated: CSVFRGSSGELFF.

This chain uses TRBV20-1 with TRBJ2-3; D possibly corresponds to TRBD1 (5 bases). Germline assignment: CDR1 DFQATT and CDR2 SNEGSKA (reference sequence). Trimming cost V 3 bases and J 4 bases, with 17 bases left between them. The CDR3 is 15 amino acids. Written as DNA, the CDR3 is TGCAGTGCTAGGGGCAAGGGGATGTTAGCAGATACGCAGTATTTT. The encoded protein is CSARGKGMLADTQYF.

V is TRBV20-1 and J is TRBJ2-3, with D hard to call. V was clipped by 7 bases and J by 3 bases, with 14 bases between them. The CDR3 totals 13 residues. Germline V gene sequence: CDR1 DFQATT, CDR2 SNEGSKA (reference sequence). The CDR3 region has the DNA TGCAGTGTCGGGCTTAGTGGTACAGATACGCAGTATTTT. This codes for CSVGLSGTDTQYF.

Remarks on this clonotype: The junction departs from germline at one end; a sequencing error may be responsible. CDR3 amino acids: CASSLLTGGNQQFF. In DNA form, the CDR3 reads TGTGCCAGCAGTTTACTGACAGGGGGCAATCAGCAGTTCTTC. The rearrangement uses TRBV27 and TRBJ2-1; 10 bases align to TRBD1. The germline V gene has CDR1 MNHEY and CDR2 SMNVEV (reference sequence). This CDR3 has 14 amino acids.

The J gene is TRBJ2-7, the V gene TRBV5-1; the D gene is possibly TRBD2 (6 bases). Trimming stripped 0 bases from V and 7 bases from J, with 23 bases between. From germline, CDR1 is SGHRS and CDR2 YFSETQ. The CDR3 sequence is 17 residues long. In DNA, the CDR3 is TGCGCCAGCAGCTTGGAAGCCCGGGTTGGGCTAGCGAAAGAGCAGTACTTC. Amino acids: CASSLEARVGLAKEQYF.

This clonotype was seen many times. The rearrangement joins TRBV11-2 to TRBJ2-1, with TRBD2 matching 14 bases. With 1 base clipped from V and 4 bases from J, the junction kept 6 bases outside the gene matches. Germline CDR1 and CDR2: SGHAT and FQNNGV. This CDR3 has 18 amino acids. Here the CDR3 DNA reads TGTGCCAGCAGCTTAGGGGGACTAGCGGGGGCCTATTACAATGAGCAGTTCTTC. It translates to CASSLGGLAGAYYNEQFF.

In its sample, this clonotype was seen many times. V and J are TRBV27 and TRBJ2-1, with 10 bases lining up with TRBD1. CDR1 is MNHEY, CDR2 SMNVEV, per germline (reference sequence). This CDR3 is built from 15 residues. V dropped 5 bases and J dropped 9; count of bases not matched to a gene: 10. The CDR3 reads CASSPGTGVRSEQFF. CDR3 coding DNA: TGTGCCAGCAGTCCCGGGACAGGGGTTCGGAGTGAGCAGTTCTTC.

This clonotype has just a few counts. The chain links TRBV28 to TRBJ2-1; D not resolved. CDR3 length: 13 amino acids. V shed 6 bases and J shed 11 bases, with 17 bases lying between them. Looked up from germline, CDR1 is MDHEN and CDR2 is SYDVKM. The CDR3 region is CASRPGLSIKQFF. The CDR3 DNA reads TGTGCCAGCAGACCTGGCCTATCCATCAAGCAGTTCTTC.

This clonotype was seen more than once but under ten times. CDR3 region: CASSFLRSGGVAADTQYF. As DNA, the CDR3 is TGTGCCAGCAGCTTCTTACGGAGCGGGGGGGTTGCTGCAGATACGCAGTATTTT. V and J are TRBV11-2 and TRBJ2-3; TRBD2 agrees at 10 bases. With 3 bases clipped from V and 4 bases from J, the junction kept 13 bases outside the gene matches. This CDR3 has 18 amino acids. CDR1 and CDR2 (germline): SGHAT, FQNNGV.

V and J are TRBV12-3 or TRBV12-4 and TRBJ1-1; D may be TRBD1 (5 bases). V lost 8 bases and J 0 bases, leaving 10 bases between the germline ends. The CDR3 length is 13 residues. The CDR3 loop is CASHSTVNTEAFF. In DNA, the CDR3 is TGTGCCAGCCATTCGACAGTGAACACTGAAGCTTTCTTT.

The chain uses TRBV12-3 or TRBV12-4 and TRBJ2-2, with D unresolved. The germline V and J ends were trimmed by 7 bases and 5 bases, with 11 bases remaining between them. CDR3 length: 13 amino acids. In nucleotides, the CDR3 is TGTGCCAGCACCCAATCGGGTACCGGGGAGCTGTTTTTT. It is translated as CASTQSGTGELFF.

This clonotype was counted a few times. V gene TRBV18 combines with J gene TRBJ2-7, with 8 bases lining up with TRBD1. The CDR3 consists of 14 residues. With 8 bases clipped from V and 2 bases from J, the junction kept 8 bases outside the gene matches. Germline V lookup: CDR1 KGHSH, CDR2 LQKENI. CDR3 amino acids: CASLPGQGTYEQYF. CDR3 DNA sequence: TGTGCCAGCCTACCCGGACAGGGCACCTACGAGCAGTACTTC.

The V call is TRBV12-3 or TRBV12-4, the J call TRBJ1-4; D ambiguous. The CDR3 runs to 14 residues. Trimming took off 2 bases at V and 5 bases at J, with 9 bases between the two ends. The CDR3 loop reads CASSLPAANEKLFF. The CDR3 DNA is TGTGCCAGCAGTTTACCGGCGGCGAATGAAAAACTGTTTTTT.

The J gene is TRBJ2-1, the V gene TRBV4-3; D possibly uses TRBD1 or TRBD2 (5 bases each). The germline V gene encodes CDR1 LGHNA and CDR2 YSLEER. This CDR3 is 17 amino acids long. Trimming removed 0 bases at V and 0 bases at J, with 12 bases between. The chain's CDR3 is CASSQEGTSDSYNEQFF. Here the CDR3 DNA reads TGCGCCAGCAGCCAAGAAGGGACGAGTGACTCCTACAATGAGCAGTTCTTC.